Shown below are 30 T cell receptor beta chains from a single sample sequenced in a study of PD-L1 blockade in urothelial cancer. Clones were read by immunoSEQ multiplex PCR, and TCRdb kept only the in-frame ones, dropping some. Of about 38,000 clones detected, approximately 86% appear once; the ten largest clones hold 24%. Time point indicated: peripheral blood 6 weeks after treatment start. The sample in question was PBMCs, obtained around atezolizumab (anti-PD-L1) treatment. All receptors come from a man between 60 and 70 years old with urothelial cancer.

The gene calls are TRBV5-8 and TRBJ2-5, with D unresolved. V was pared by 4 bases and J by 5 bases, with 15 bases between. Germline CDR1 reads SGHTS; CDR2 reads YDEGEE. This CDR3 comprises 14 residues. The CDR3 loop reads CASSVRLVQETQYF. The CDR3 bases are TGTGCCAGCAGCGTGCGGCTTGTGCAGGAGACCCAGTACTTC.

This clone was counted only a few times. This chain connects TRBV5-4 to TRBJ1-2; D is ambiguous. Germline lookup yields CDR1 SGHNT and CDR2 YYREEE (reference sequence). The CDR3 has 12 residues. The ends were cut back, 0 bases at V and 6 bases at J, with 6 bases in the middle. The CDR3 DNA reads TGTGCCAGCAGCTTGGGGCTAGATGGCTACACCTTC. Its translation is CASSLGLDGYTF.

This chain joins TRBV7-9 and TRBJ2-7, with D maybe TRBD1 (5 bases). This CDR3 has 14 amino acids. Germline V gene lookup returns CDR1 SEHNR and CDR2 FQNEAQ (reference sequence). Trimming left V 5 bases short and J 5 bases short, with 16 bases between. The CDR3 is CASSPRAVGHEQYF. In DNA form, the CDR3 reads TGTGCCAGCAGCCCCAGGGCCGTTGGTCACGAGCAGTACTTC.

V and J are TRBV7-4 and TRBJ1-6; D gene unclear. The CDR3 runs to 18 residues. Germline-derived CDR1 and CDR2 are SGHVT and SQSDAQ. V lost 5 bases, J lost 0 bases, and 17 bases lay in between. The CDR3 spells CASSPDQELSSYNSPLHF. CDR3 bases: TGTGCCAGCAGCCCCGACCAAGAACTAAGCTCCTATAATTCACCCCTCCACTTT.

V is TRBV2 and J is TRBJ1-3, with D maybe TRBD1 (6 bases). CDR3 length equals 14 residues. Germline V gene sequence: CDR1 SNHLY, CDR2 FYNNEI. The V gene lost 7 bases and the J gene lost 4 bases, with 14 bases spanning the gap. The CDR3 nucleotides read TGTGCCAGCAACGAGGGGGTGCCAGGAAACACCATATATTTT. Residues: CASNEGVPGNTIYF.

This chain connects TRBV7-2 to TRBJ2-5; 7 nucleotides align to TRBD2. Unmatched junction bases numbered 12, after V lost 3 bases and J lost 5 bases. The CDR3 runs to 16 residues. Germline V gene data show CDR1 as SGHTA and CDR2 as FQGNSA. CDR3 nucleotides: TGTGCCAGCAGCTTGAGGACTAGTAGGGTAACGGAGACCCAGTACTTC. Amino acids: CASSLRTSRVTETQYF.

The chain carries TRBV5-1 and TRBJ2-7; D remains ambiguous. Per germline, CDR1 SGHRS and CDR2 YFSETQ. V was shortened by 5 bases and J by 2 bases, with 8 bases between the two germline ends. The CDR3 contains 12 residues. The CDR3 here is CASRADTYEQYF. In DNA, the CDR3 is TGCGCCAGCAGGGCAGATACCTACGAGCAGTACTTC. Combining the CDR3 with reference TRBV5-1 and TRBJ2-7 gives the whole variable domain KAGVTQTPRYLIKTRGQQVTLSCSPISGHRSVSWYQQTPGQGLQFLFEYFSETQRNKGNFPGRFSGRQFSNSRSEMNVSTLELGDSALYLCASRADTYEQYFGPGTRLTVT.

The chain uses TRBV19 and TRBJ1-1; TRBD1 might be the D (6 bases). From germline, CDR1 is LNHDA and CDR2 SQIVND (reference sequence). The CDR3 has 14 amino acids. Between the trimmed V and J ends, which lost 6 bases and 13 bases, there was a span of 24 bases. The CDR3 bases are TGTGCCAGTAGAGACCCTCCGGGGGGCTCAATAGTTTTCTTT. Translated: CASRDPPGGSIVFF.

This clone was seen only once. The chain has TRBV30 and TRBJ1-1; TRBD1 might be the D (5 bases). This CDR3 contains 15 residues. Trimming cost V 2 bases and J 5 bases, with 18 bases left between them. Germline CDR1 reads GTSNPN; CDR2 reads SVGIG (reference sequence). This chain's CDR3 is CAWSTKPGGWTEAFF. CDR3 bases: TGTGCCTGGAGTACGAAGCCGGGGGGTTGGACTGAAGCTTTCTTT.

The V and J genes are TRBV5-5 and TRBJ2-7; no clear D gene. The CDR3 covers 11 residues. Between the trimmed V and J ends, which lost 2 bases and 3 bases, there was a span of 3 bases. The germline V gene encodes CDR1 SGHKS and CDR2 YYEKEE (reference sequence). Here the CDR3 DNA reads TGTGCCAGCAGCTTTAGCTACGAGCAGTACTTC. It specifies CASSFSYEQYF. Full variable domain (rest looked up from reference TRBV5-5 and TRBJ2-7): DAGVTQSPTHLIKTRGQQVTLRCSPISGHKSVSWYQQVLGQGPQFIFQYYEKEERGRGNFPDRFSARQFPNYSSELNVNALLLGDSALYLCASSFSYEQYFGPGTRLTVT.

J is TRBJ2-7 and V is TRBV5-1; unclear D gene. The germline V and J ends were trimmed by 0 bases and 4 bases, with 8 bases remaining between them. The CDR3 sequence is 13 residues long. The germline V gene encodes CDR1 SGHRS and CDR2 YFSETQ. CDR3 residues: CASSLASSYEQYF. CDR3 coding DNA: TGCGCCAGCAGCTTGGCCTCTAGTTACGAGCAGTACTTC.

This chain uses TRBV6-1 with TRBJ1-1; D possibly corresponds to TRBD1 (6 bases). The length of the CDR3 is 13 residues. V was trimmed by 5 bases and J by 6 bases, leaving 13 bases between them. CDR1 and CDR2 from the germline V gene are MNHNS and SASEGT. Here the CDR3 DNA reads TGTGCCAGCAGTCCTTTGACAGGAGCTGAAGCTTTCTTT. Translating it yields CASSPLTGAEAFF.

This rearrangement joins TRBV6-1 to TRBJ2-7, with TRBD1 matching over 9 bases. Unmatched junction bases numbered 8, after V lost 8 bases and J lost 3 bases. The V gene's germline CDR1 is MNHNS and CDR2 SASEGT. The CDR3 extends over 14 amino acids. The CDR3 DNA reads TGTGCCAGCTATGGGACAGGGATTAGCTACGAGCAGTACTTC. This codes for CASYGTGISYEQYF.

This clone ranks as medium-sized. The chain links TRBV7-5 to TRBJ2-2; the table calls TRBD2, which could not be checked here. TRBV7-5 is deemed a pseudogene. This CDR3 region has 16 residues. DNA for the CDR3: TGTGCCAGAAGCTATCTGACTAGCACGAACACCGGGGAGCTGTTTTTT. Amino acid sequence: CARSYLTSTNTGELFF.

The rearrangement joins TRBV28 to TRBJ1-1; perhaps TRBD1 as D (5 bases). V lost 6 bases, J lost 0 bases, and 8 bases lay in between. The CDR3 is made up of 13 amino acids. Germline CDR1 MDHEN, CDR2 SYDVKM. The CDR3 region has the DNA TGTGCCAGCAGGGGGGGGATGAACACTGAAGCTTTCTTT. This gives the protein CASRGGMNTEAFF.

The chain is built from TRBV6-6 and TRBJ2-5, with a possible D match to TRBD2 (5 bases). Trimming took off 6 bases at V and 4 bases at J, with 12 bases between the two ends. The germline V gene encodes CDR1 MNHNY and CDR2 SVGAGI (reference sequence). The CDR3 totals 13 residues. This chain's CDR3 is CASSTVEGETQYF. The CDR3, as DNA: TGTGCCAGCAGCACGGTCGAGGGAGAGACCCAGTACTTC.

The chain joins TRBV18 to TRBJ2-1; 7 bases map to TRBD2. With 1 base clipped from V and 9 bases from J, the junction kept 0 bases outside the gene matches. Germline CDR1 KGHSH, CDR2 LQKENI. This CDR3 has 12 residues. The CDR3 DNA follows: TGTGCCAGCTCACCACGGGAGGGTGAGCAGTTCTTC. Translating gives CASSPREGEQFF.

V gene TRBV5-5 combines with J gene TRBJ1-6; TRBD1 matches 8 bases. The V and J ends lost 3 bases and 8 bases, in that order; junction bases with no gene match: 1. The CDR3 consists of 13 residues. From germline, CDR1 is SGHKS and CDR2 YYEKEE (reference sequence). The CDR3 protein is CASSSDRDSPLHF. DNA of the CDR3: TGTGCCAGCAGCTCGGACAGGGATTCACCCCTCCACTTT.

The V and J genes are TRBV11-2 and TRBJ1-4, with TRBD1 matching over 9 bases. This CDR3 spans 15 amino acids. Germline V lookup: CDR1 SGHAT, CDR2 FQNNGV. Trimming took 5 bases from V and 5 from J; bases not matched to a gene: 6. CDR3 coding DNA: TGTGCCAGCAGCCCGACAGGGGGTCACAATGAAAAACTGTTTTTT. This codes for CASSPTGGHNEKLFF. Drawing the rest from reference TRBV11-2 and TRBJ1-4, the complete variable domain is EAGVAQSPRYKIIEKRQSVAFWCNPISGHATLYWYQQILGQGPKLLIQFQNNGVVDDSQLPKDRFSAERLKGVDSTLKIQPAKLEDSAVYLCASSPTGGHNEKLFFGSGTQLSVL.

The rearrangement joins TRBV9 to TRBJ2-1, with D possibly being TRBD2 (7 bases). The CDR3 totals 18 residues. Germline V gene sequence: CDR1 SGDLS, CDR2 YYNGEE. The V gene lost 4 bases and the J gene lost 6 bases, with 26 bases spanning the gap. CDR3 nucleotide sequence: TGTGCCAGCAGCCCACACCCCTCCGGGCGCGGGGGCCGCAATGAGCAGTTCTTC. It specifies CASSPHPSGRGGRNEQFF.

The gene calls are TRBV5-1 and TRBJ1-2; 8 bases are a match to TRBD1. Germline CDR1 is SGHRS and CDR2 is YFSETQ. J gave up 0 bases and V 6 bases, and 4 bases lay outside the gene matches. The CDR3 runs 14 residues. The CDR3, as DNA: TGCGCCAGCACCGCAGGGGGCTCTAACTATGGCTACACCTTC. Translated: CASTAGGSNYGYTF.

This clone has only a few counts. The chain carries TRBV13 and TRBJ2-1; 7 bases map to TRBD2. The V gene end was trimmed by 4 bases and the J gene end by 10 bases; junction bases not matched to a gene: 13. The V gene's germline CDR1 is PRHDT and CDR2 FYEKMQ (reference sequence). The length of the CDR3 is 15 residues. CDR3 residues: CASSSSGALGREQFF. CDR3 sequence (DNA): TGTGCCAGCAGCTCGAGCGGGGCTCTAGGGCGGGAGCAGTTCTTC.

V usage is TRBV4-1 and J usage is TRBJ2-6, with no clear D. Germline values: CDR1 MGHRA, CDR2 YSYEKL. This CDR3 contains 17 residues. V gave up 0 bases and J gave up 0 bases, with 9 bases separating them. In DNA form, the CDR3 reads TGCGCCAGCAGCCAAGATCGCCTAATCTCTGGGGCCAACGTCCTGACTTTC. Encoded protein: CASSQDRLISGANVLTF.

This chain uses TRBV7-9 with TRBJ1-2; no definite D call. The germline V gene has CDR1 SEHNR and CDR2 FQNEAQ (reference sequence). The CDR3 consists of 14 residues. Trimming stripped 3 bases from V and 5 bases from J, with 13 bases between. The CDR3 DNA reads TGTGCCAGCAGCTTTGTCGAAGAACATTATGGCTACACCTTC. Translated: CASSFVEEHYGYTF.

The J gene is TRBJ2-7, the V gene TRBV29-1, with D maybe TRBD2 (5 bases). Per the germline V gene, CDR1 is SQVTM and CDR2 is ANQGSEA. V was trimmed by 5 bases and J by 6 bases, leaving 17 bases between them. This CDR3 is built from 13 residues. The CDR3 reads CSVLFVLGSEQYF. In DNA form, the CDR3 reads TGCAGCGTTTTGTTTGTGCTAGGGAGCGAGCAGTACTTC.

The chain joins TRBV6-5 to TRBJ2-3, with 7 nucleotides matching TRBD1. The CDR3 consists of 15 residues. Germline loops: CDR1 MNHEY, CDR2 SVGAGI. Trimming took 5 bases from V and 1 from J; bases not matched to a gene: 6. The CDR3 region has the DNA TGTGCCAGCAGTATCGACAGGGCCCGCACAGATACGCAGTATTTT. It translates to CASSIDRARTDTQYF.

This chain links TRBV9 with TRBJ1-1; 7 bases line up with TRBD1. Germline loops: CDR1 SGDLS, CDR2 YYNGEE. The CDR3 is made up of 14 amino acids. The trim removed 3 bases at V and 2 bases at J, leaving 4 bases unmatched. The DNA of the CDR3 is TGTGCCAGCAGCGACAGGGGAAGAAACACTGAAGCTTTCTTT. It is translated as CASSDRGRNTEAFF.

This clone came up once. This rearrangement joins TRBV5-1 to TRBJ2-7, with D perhaps TRBD2 (5 bases). This CDR3 spans 14 amino acids. Trimming pared 0 bases from V and 7 bases from J, leaving 14 bases between. CDR1 and CDR2 (germline): SGHRS, YFSETQ. In nucleotides, the CDR3 is TGCGCCAGCAGCTTGGGACCGGGAATAAGAGAGCAGTACTTC. It specifies CASSLGPGIREQYF.

This chain joins TRBV7-3 and TRBJ2-3; 11 nucleotides align to TRBD1. CDR1 is SGHTA and CDR2 is FQGTGA in the germline V gene. V gave up 4 bases and J gave up 6 bases; unmatched junction bases: 6. This CDR3 has 15 residues. DNA of the CDR3: TGTGCCAGCAGCTCTGGGACAGGGGGTCCCGATACGCAGTATTTT. It is translated as CASSSGTGGPDTQYF.

This clone was found a few times. The chain has TRBV5-5 and TRBJ1-1; perhaps TRBD1 as D (5 bases). V was shortened by 2 bases and J by 0 bases, with 14 bases between the two germline ends. Germline lookup yields CDR1 SGHKS and CDR2 YYEKEE (reference sequence). The CDR3 has 16 amino acids. The CDR3 reads CASSFQRGLMNTEAFF. CDR3 nucleotides: TGTGCCAGCAGCTTTCAGCGGGGCCTCATGAACACTGAAGCTTTCTTT. Based on the CDR3 plus reference TRBV5-5 and TRBJ1-1, the full variable domain is DAGVTQSPTHLIKTRGQQVTLRCSPISGHKSVSWYQQVLGQGPQFIFQYYEKEERGRGNFPDRFSARQFPNYSSELNVNALLLGDSALYLCASSFQRGLMNTEAFFGQGTRLTVV.